The TCR beta chain described here comes from a study of T cells in localized non-small cell lung cancer. Regarding the study as a whole: Compared with tumor, uninvolved adjacent lung displayed greater T cell clonality, ranking highest overall.

Profiled with immunoSEQ multiplex PCR; TCRdb holds only in-frame clones, not every one. The data hold about 3,400 clones, with about 26% observed a single time. This clone was detected only a few times. The target antigen is unknown. Germline V gives CDR1 MDHEN, CDR2 SYDVKM. V was shortened by 6 bases and J by 2 bases, with 23 bases between the two germline ends. This CDR3 has 17 residues. V gene TRBV28 combines with J gene TRBJ2-7; D ambiguous. The source is a woman between 35 and 70 years old with stage I lung adenocarcinoma. Source: lung tumor tissue, taken before any cancer treatment. The CDR3 DNA reads TGTGCCAGCAGAAGTCCCGACGACATAACACACCCCTACGAGCAGTACTTC. Its translation is CASRSPDDITHPYEQYF.